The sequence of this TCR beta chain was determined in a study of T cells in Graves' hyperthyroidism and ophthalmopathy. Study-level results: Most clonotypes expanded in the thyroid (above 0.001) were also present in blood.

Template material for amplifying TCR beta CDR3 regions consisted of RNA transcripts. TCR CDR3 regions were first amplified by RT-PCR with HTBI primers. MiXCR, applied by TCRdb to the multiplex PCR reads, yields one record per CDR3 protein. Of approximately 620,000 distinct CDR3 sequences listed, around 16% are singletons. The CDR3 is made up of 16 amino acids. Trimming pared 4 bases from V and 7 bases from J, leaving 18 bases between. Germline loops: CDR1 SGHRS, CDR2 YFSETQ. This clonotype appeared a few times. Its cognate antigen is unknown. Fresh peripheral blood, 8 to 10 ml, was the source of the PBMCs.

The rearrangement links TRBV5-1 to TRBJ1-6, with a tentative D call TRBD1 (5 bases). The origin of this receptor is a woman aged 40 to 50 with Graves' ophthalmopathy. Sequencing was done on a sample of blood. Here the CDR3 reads CASSPQLRGINSPLHF. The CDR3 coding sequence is TGCGCCAGCAGCCCCCAGTTAAGGGGCATCAATTCACCCCTCCACTTT.